This T cell receptor (beta chain) was observed in a study of shared clonotypes between healthy human individuals. Broader study findings: It was only blood that was sampled, and tissue repertoires likely differ. Among the subsets, naive ones generally showed larger estimated richness than memory ones.

The assay was immunoSEQ multiplex PCR, and TCRdb's table has in-frame clones only and misses some. The data hold roughly 2 million clones, with approximately 95% observed a single time. Each donor was a Caucasian adult residing in Nashville, Tennessee. From CD4+ cells came CD45RA+ naive and CD45RA-negative memory subsets. V trimming: 5 bases; J trimming: 3 bases; junction bases outside the gene matches: 7. This CDR3 contains 16 residues. Germline V CDR1 and CDR2: KGHSH, LQKENI. Notes on this clone: Its antigen is not identified.

The chain recombines TRBV18 with TRBJ2-1, with TRBD1 matching 10 bases. Sequenced: naive CD4+ T cells sorted from blood. Subset here: CD45RA+ positively selected. This receptor was identified in a man between 18 and 35 years old in good health. CDR3 coding DNA: TGTGCCAGCTCAGGCCAGGGACAGGGGCTCTACAATGAGCAGTTCTTC. Translating it yields CASSGQGQGLYNEQFF.